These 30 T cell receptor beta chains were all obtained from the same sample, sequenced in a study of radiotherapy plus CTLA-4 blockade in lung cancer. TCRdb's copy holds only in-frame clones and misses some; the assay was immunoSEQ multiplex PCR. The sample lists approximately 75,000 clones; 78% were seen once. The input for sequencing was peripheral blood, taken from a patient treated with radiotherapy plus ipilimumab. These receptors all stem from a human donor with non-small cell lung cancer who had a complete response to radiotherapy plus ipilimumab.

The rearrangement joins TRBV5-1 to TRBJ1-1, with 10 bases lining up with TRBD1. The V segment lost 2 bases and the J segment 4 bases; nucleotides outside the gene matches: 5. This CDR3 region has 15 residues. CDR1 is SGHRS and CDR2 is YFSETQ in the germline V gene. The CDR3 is CASSFERTGGTEAFF. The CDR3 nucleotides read TGCGCCAGCAGCTTCGAACGGACAGGGGGCACTGAAGCTTTCTTT. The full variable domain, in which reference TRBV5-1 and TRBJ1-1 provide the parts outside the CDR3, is KAGVTQTPRYLIKTRGQQVTLSCSPISGHRSVSWYQQTPGQGLQFLFEYFSETQRNKGNFPGRFSGRQFSNSRSEMNVSTLELGDSALYLCASSFERTGGTEAFFGQGTRLTVV.

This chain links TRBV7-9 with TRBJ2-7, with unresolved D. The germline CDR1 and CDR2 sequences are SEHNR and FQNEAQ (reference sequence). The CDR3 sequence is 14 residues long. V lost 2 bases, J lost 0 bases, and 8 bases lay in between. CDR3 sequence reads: CASSLPASSYEQYF. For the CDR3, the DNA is TGTGCCAGCAGCTTACCCGCTAGCTCCTACGAGCAGTACTTC.

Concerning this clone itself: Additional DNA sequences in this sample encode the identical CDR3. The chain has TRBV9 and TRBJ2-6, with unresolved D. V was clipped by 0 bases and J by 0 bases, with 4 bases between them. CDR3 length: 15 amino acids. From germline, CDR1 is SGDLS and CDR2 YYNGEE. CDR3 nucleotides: TGTGCCAGCAGCGTAGAGGGCTCTGGGGCCAACGTCCTGACTTTC. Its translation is CASSVEGSGANVLTF.

DNA for the CDR3: TGTGCCAGCAGAGGGGACAGGGCATGGGGTGGCAATCAGCCCCAGCATTTT. Its protein is CASRGDRAWGGNQPQHF. The genes are TRBV2 and TRBJ1-5; TRBD1 aligns across 9 bases. CDR1 and CDR2 (germline): SNHLY, FYNNEI. The V and J ends lost 6 bases and 2 bases, in that order; junction bases with no gene match: 11. The CDR3 is 17 residues long.

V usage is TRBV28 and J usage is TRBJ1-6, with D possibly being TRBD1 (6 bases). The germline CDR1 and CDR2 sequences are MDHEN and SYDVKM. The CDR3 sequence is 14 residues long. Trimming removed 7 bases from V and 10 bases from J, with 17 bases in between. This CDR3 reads CASNIDRLVSPLHF. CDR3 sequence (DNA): TGTGCCAGCAACATCGACAGGTTGGTCTCACCCCTCCACTTT.

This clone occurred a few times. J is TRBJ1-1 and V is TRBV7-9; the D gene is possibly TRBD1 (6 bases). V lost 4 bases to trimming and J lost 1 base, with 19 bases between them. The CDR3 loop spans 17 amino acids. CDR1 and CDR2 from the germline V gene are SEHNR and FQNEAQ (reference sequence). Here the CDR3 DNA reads TGTGCCAGCAGCTCCCTAATGGGGGGCTATGGGAACACTGAAGCTTTCTTT. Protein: CASSSLMGGYGNTEAFF.

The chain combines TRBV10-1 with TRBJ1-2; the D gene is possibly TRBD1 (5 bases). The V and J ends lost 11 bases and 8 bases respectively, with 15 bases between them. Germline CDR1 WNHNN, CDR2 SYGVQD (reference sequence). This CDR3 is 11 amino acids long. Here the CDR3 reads CAPSGRGGYTF. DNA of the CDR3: TGCGCCCCCTCGGGAAGGGGCGGCTACACCTTC.

CDR3 region: CASSLLAGGPMNEQFF. CDR3 nucleotides: TGCGCCAGCAGCCTCCTAGCGGGGGGGCCTATGAATGAGCAGTTCTTC. The genes are TRBV5-1 and TRBJ2-1; 12 bases match TRBD2. The CDR3 is 16 amino acids. Germline assignment: CDR1 SGHRS and CDR2 YFSETQ. The V gene end was trimmed by 4 bases and the J gene end by 7 bases; junction bases not matched to a gene: 9.

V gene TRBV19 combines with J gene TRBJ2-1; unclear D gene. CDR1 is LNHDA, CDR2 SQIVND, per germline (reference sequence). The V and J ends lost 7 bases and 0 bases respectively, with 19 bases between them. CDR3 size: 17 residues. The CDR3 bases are TGTGCCAGTAATCCCTTCCCTTCGGAACTCTCCTACAATGAGCAGTTCTTC. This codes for CASNPFPSELSYNEQFF.

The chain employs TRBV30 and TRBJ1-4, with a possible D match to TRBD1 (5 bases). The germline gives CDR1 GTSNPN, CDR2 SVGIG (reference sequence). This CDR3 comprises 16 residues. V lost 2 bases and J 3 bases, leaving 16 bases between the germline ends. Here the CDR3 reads CAWSRVWGGPNEKLFF. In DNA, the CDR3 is TGTGCCTGGAGTCGGGTTTGGGGCGGACCTAATGAAAAACTGTTTTTT.

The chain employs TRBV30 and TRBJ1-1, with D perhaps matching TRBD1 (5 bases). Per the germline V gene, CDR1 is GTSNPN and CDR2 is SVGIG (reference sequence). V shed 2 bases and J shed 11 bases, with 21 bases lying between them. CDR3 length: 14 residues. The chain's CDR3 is CAWSNGGDRFEAFF. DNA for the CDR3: TGTGCCTGGAGTAATGGGGGAGATCGATTTGAGGCTTTCTTT.

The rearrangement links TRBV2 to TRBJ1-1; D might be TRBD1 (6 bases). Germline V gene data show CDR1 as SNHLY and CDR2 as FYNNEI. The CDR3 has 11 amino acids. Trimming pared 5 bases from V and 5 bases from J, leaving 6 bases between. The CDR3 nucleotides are TGTGCCAGCAGTACAGGGACTGAAGCTTTCTTT. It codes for CASSTGTEAFF.

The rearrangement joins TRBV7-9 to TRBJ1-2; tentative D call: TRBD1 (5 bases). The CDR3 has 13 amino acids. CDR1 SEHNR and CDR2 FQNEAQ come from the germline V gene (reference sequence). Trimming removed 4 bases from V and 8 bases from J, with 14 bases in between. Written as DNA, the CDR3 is TGTGCCAGCAGCTCCAAGCCCCAGGGAGGCTACACCTTC. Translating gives CASSSKPQGGYTF. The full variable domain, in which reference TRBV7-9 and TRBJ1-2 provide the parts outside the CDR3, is DTGVSQNPRHKITKRGQNVTFRCDPISEHNRLYWYRQTLGQGPEFLTYFQNEAQLEKSRLLSDRFSAERPKGSFSTLEIQRTEQGDSAMYLCASSSKPQGGYTFGSGTRLTVV.

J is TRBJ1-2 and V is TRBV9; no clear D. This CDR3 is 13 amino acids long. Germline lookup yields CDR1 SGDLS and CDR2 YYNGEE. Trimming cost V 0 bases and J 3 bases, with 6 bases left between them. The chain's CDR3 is CASSVEDDYGYTF. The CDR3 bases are TGTGCCAGCAGCGTAGAGGACGACTATGGCTACACCTTC.

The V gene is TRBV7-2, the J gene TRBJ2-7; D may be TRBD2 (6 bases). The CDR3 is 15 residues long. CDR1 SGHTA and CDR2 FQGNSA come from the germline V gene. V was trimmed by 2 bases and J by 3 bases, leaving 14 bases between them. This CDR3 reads CASSLPSGVNYEQYF. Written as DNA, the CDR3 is TGTGCCAGCAGCTTACCCTCGGGGGTTAACTACGAGCAGTACTTC.

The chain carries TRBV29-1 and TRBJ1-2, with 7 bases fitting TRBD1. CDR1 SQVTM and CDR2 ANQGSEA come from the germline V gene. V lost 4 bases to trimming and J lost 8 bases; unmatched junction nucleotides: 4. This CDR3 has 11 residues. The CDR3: CSVGRGQGYTF. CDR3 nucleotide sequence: TGCAGCGTTGGGAGGGGGCAAGGCTACACCTTC.

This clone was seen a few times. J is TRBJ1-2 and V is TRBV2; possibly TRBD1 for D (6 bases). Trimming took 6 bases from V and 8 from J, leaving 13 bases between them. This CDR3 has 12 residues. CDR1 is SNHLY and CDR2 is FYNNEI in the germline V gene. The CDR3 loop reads CASSRAGEGYTF. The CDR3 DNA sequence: TGTGCCAGCAGCCGGGCAGGGGAAGGCTACACCTTC.

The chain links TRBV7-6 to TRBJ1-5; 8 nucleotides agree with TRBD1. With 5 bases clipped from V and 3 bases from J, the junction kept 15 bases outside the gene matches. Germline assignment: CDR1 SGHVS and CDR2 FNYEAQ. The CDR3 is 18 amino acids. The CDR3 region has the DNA TGTGCCAGCAGCCCCCTACCCGGCAGGGGGCGATACAATCAGCCCCAGCATTTT. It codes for CASSPLPGRGRYNQPQHF.

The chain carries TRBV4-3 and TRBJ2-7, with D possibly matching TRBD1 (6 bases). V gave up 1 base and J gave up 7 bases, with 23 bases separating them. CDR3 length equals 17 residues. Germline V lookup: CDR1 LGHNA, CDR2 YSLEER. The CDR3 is CASSQGGPGSTGNEQYF. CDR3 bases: TGCGCCAGCAGCCAAGGGGGGCCGGGCTCCACGGGGAATGAGCAGTACTTC.

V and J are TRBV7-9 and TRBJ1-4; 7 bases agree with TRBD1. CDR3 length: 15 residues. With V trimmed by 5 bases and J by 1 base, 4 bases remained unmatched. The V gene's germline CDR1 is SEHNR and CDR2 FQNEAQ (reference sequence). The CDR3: CASSPWDRTNEKLFF. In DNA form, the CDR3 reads TGTGCCAGCAGCCCCTGGGACAGAACTAATGAAAAACTGTTTTTT.

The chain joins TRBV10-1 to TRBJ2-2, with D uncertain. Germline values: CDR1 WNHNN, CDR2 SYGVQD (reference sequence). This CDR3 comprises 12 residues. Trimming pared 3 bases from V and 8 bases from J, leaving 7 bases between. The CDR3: CASSDREGELFF. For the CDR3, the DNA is TGCGCCAGCAGTGACAGAGAAGGGGAGCTGTTTTTT.

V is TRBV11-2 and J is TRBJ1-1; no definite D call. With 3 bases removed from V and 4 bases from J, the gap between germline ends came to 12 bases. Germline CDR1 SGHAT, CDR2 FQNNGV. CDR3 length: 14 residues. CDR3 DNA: TGTGCCAGCAGCTTCGACTCCACCGCCACTGAAGCTTTCTTT. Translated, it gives CASSFDSTATEAFF.

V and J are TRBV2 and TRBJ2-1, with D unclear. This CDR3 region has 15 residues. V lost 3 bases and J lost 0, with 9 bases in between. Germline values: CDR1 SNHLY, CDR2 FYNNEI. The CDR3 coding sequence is TGTGCCAGCAGTGAGACGGAGAGCTCCTACAATGAGCAGTTCTTC. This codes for CASSETESSYNEQFF.

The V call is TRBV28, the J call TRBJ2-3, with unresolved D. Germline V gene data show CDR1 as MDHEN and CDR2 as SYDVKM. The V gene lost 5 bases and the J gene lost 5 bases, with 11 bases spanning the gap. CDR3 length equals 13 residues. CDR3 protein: CASSEAPGDTQYF. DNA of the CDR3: TGTGCCAGCAGTGAAGCGCCAGGAGATACGCAGTATTTT.

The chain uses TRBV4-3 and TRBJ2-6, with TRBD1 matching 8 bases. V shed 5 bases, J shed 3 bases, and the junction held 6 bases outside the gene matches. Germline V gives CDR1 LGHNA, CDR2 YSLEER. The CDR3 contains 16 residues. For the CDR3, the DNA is TGCGCCAGCAGCAGGACAGGGTTGGGTGGGGCCAACGTCCTGACTTTC. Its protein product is CASSRTGLGGANVLTF.

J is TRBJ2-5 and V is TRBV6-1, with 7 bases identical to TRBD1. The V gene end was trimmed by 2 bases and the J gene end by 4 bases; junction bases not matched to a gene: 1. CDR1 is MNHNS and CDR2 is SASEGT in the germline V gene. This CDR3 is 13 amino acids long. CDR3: CASSERDRETQYF. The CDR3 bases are TGTGCCAGCAGTGAACGGGACAGAGAGACCCAGTACTTC.

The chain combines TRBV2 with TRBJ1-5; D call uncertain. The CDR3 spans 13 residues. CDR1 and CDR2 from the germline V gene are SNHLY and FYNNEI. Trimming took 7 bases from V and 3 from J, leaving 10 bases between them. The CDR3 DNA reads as TGTGCCAGCAAGGGCGGTTTCAATCAGCCCCAGCATTTT. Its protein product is CASKGGFNQPQHF.

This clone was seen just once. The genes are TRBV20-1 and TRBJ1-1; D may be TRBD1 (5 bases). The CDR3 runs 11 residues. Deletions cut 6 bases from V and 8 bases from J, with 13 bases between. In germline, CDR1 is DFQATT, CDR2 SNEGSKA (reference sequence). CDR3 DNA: TGCAGTGCCATGGGGGGAGCGGAAGCTTTCTTT. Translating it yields CSAMGGAEAFF.

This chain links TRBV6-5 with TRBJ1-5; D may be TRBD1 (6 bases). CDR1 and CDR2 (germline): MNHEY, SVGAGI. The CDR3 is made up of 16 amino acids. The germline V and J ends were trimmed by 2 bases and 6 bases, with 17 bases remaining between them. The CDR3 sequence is CASSYTYRVGLQPQHF. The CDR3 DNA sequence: TGTGCCAGCAGTTACACATACAGGGTGGGCCTTCAGCCCCAGCATTTT.

CDR3 loop: CASSLAFWASQETQYF. DNA for the CDR3: TGTGCCAGCAGCTTAGCGTTTTGGGCTTCCCAAGAGACCCAGTACTTC. The gene calls are TRBV7-2 and TRBJ2-5; no clear D gene. Trimming shortened V by 0 bases and J by 1 base, and 12 bases separated the two germline ends. Germline CDR1 SGHTA, CDR2 FQGNSA. This CDR3 has 16 amino acids. The full variable domain, rest sourced from reference TRBV7-2 and TRBJ2-5, is GAGVSQSPSNKVTEKGKDVELRCDPISGHTALYWYRQSLGQGLEFLIYFQGNSAPDKSGLPSDRFSAERTGGSVSTLTIQRTQQEDSAVYLCASSLAFWASQETQYFGPGTRLLVL.